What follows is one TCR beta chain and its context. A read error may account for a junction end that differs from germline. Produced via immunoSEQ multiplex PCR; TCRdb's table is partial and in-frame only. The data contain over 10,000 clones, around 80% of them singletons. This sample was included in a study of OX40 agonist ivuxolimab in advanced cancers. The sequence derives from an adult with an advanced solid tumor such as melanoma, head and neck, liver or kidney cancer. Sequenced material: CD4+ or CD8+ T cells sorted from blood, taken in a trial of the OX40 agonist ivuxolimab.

CDR3 in DNA: TGTGCCGGCAGCGTACAGGGGAACACCGGGGAGCTGTTTTTT. Translated, it gives CAGSVQGNTGELFF. The chain links TRBV7-9 to TRBJ2-2; weak D call: TRBD1 (6 bases). The length of the CDR3 is 14 residues. Germline CDR1 reads SEHNR; CDR2 reads FQNEAQ (reference sequence).